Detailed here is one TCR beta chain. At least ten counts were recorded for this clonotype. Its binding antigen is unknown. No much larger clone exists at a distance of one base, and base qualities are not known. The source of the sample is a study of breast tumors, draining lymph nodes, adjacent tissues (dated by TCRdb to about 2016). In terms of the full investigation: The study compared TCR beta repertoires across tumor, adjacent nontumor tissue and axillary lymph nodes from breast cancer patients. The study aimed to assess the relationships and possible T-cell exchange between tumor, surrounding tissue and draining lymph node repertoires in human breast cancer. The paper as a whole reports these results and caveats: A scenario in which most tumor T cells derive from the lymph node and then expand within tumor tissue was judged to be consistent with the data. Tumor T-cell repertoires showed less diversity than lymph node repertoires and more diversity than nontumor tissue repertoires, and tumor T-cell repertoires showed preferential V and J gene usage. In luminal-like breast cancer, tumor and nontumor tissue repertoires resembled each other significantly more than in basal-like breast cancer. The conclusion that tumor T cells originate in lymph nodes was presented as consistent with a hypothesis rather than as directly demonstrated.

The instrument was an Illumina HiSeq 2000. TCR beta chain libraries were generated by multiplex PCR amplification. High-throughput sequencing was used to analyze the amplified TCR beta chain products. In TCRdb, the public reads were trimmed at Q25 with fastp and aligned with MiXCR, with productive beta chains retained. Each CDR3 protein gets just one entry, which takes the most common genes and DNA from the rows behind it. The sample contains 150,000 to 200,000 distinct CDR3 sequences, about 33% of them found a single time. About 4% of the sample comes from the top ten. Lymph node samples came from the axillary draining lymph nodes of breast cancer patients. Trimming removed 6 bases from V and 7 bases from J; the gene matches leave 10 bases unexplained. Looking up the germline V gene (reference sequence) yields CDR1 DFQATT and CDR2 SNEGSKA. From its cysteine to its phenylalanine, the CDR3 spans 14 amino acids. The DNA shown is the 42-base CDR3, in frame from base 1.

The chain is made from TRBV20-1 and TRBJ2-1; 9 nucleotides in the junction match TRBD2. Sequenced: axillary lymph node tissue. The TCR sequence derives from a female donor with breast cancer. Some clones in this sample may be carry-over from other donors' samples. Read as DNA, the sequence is TGCAGTGCCGCGGGCGGGAGGGCCTGGAATGAGCAGTTCTTC. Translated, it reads CSAAGGRAWNEQFF.